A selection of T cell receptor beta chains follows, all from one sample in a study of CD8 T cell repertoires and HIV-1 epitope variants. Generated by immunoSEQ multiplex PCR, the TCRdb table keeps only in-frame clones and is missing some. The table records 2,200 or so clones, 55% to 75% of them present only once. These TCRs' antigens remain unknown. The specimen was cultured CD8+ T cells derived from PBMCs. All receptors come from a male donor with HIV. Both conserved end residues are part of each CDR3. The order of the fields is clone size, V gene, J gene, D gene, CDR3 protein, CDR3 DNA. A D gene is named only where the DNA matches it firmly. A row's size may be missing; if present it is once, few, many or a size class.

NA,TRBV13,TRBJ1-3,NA,CASSLAGKAGNTIYF,TGTGCCAGCAGCTTAGCAGGGAAGGCTGGAAACACCATATATTTT
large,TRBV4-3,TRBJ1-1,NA,CASSQDVGQGNTEAFF,TGCGCCAGCAGCCAAGATGTTGGGCAGGGGAACACTGAAGCTTTCTTT
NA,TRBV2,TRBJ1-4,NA,CAWGGQTNEKLFF,TGTGCCTGGGGGGGGCAGACCAATGAAAAACTGTTTTTT
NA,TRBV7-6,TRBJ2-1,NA,CASSFDTYNEQFF,TGTGCCAGCAGCTTCGATACCTACAATGAGCAGTTCTTC
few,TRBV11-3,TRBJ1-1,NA,CASSPSANTEAFF,TGTGCCAGCAGCCCCTCGGCGAACACTGAAGCTTTCTTT
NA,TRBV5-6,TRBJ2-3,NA,CASSPPHTDTQYF,TGTGCCAGCAGCCCTCCCCACACAGATACGCAGTATTTT
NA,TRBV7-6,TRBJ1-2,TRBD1,CASSLTGNRDYGYTF,TGTGCCAGCAGCCTGACAGGGAATAGAGACTATGGCTACACCTTC
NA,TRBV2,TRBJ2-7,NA,CASSELVGLTYEQYF,TGTGCCAGCAGTGAATTGGTGGGTCTAACCTACGAGCAGTACTTC
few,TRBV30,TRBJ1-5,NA,CAWSADSNQPQHF,TGTGCCTGGAGTGCCGACAGCAATCAGCCCCAGCATTTT
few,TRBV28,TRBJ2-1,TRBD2,CASSSEISGRAYNEQFF,TGTGCCAGCAGTTCAGAAATTAGCGGGAGGGCCTACAATGAGCAGTTCTTC
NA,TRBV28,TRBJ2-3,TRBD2,CASSPIRTSGGTSTDTQYF,TGTGCCAGCAGCCCAATACGGACTAGCGGGGGAACTAGCACAGATACGCAGTATTTT
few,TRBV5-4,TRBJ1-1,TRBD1,CASSLGRGDRVTEAFF,TGTGCCAGCAGCTTGGGTCGGGGGGACAGGGTCACTGAAGCTTTCTTT
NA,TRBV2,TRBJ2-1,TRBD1,CASRLGTGNYNEQFF,TGTGCCAGCAGGCTCGGGACAGGGAACTACAATGAGCAGTTCTTC
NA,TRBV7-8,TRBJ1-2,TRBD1,CASSLTVAGGDGYTF,TGTGCCAGCAGCTTAACGGTGGCAGGGGGGGATGGCTACACCTTC
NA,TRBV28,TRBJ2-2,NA,CASSLLRTANTGELFF,TGTGCCAGCAGTTTACTAAGGACTGCGAACACCGGGGAGCTGTTTTTT
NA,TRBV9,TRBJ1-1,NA,CASSAVSAGLNTEAFF,TGTGCCAGCAGCGCCGTTTCGGCAGGGTTGAACACTGAAGCTTTCTTT
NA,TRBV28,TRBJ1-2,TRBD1,CASSSTAGTGGPNYGYTF,TGTGCCAGCAGTTCTACTGCCGGGACAGGGGGCCCTAACTATGGCTACACCTTC
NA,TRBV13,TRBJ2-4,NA,CASSQKTGAIQYF,TGTGCCAGCAGCCAAAAAACGGGAGCCATTCAGTACTTC
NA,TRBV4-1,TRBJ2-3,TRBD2,CASTSGGDTQYF,TGCGCCAGCACTAGCGGAGGGGATACGCAGTATTTT
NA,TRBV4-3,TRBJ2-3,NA,CASSQGITSTDTQYF,TGCGCCAGCAGCCAAGGTATTACCAGCACAGATACGCAGTATTTT
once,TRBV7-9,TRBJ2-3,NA,CASSPLPGQPDPDTQYF,TGTGCCAGCAGCCCGCTCCCGGGACAACCCGATCCAGATACGCAGTATTTT
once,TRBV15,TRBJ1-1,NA,CATAYVLNTEAFF,TGTGCCACCGCTTATGTCTTGAACACTGAAGCTTTCTTT
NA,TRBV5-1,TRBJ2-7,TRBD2,CASSLYSGTTSSYEQYF,TGCGCCAGCAGCTTATACAGCGGGACCACAAGCTCCTACGAGCAGTACTTC
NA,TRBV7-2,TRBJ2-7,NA,CASSLGDLSTYEQYF,TGTGCCAGCAGCTTAGGCGACTTATCCACCTACGAGCAGTACTTC
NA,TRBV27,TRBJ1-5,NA,CASSLSESNQPQHF,TGTGCCAGCAGTTTATCGGAAAGCAATCAGCCCCAGCATTTT
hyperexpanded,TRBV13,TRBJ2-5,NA,CASSSAGIDQETQYF,TGTGCCAGCAGCTCCGCCGGGATAGATCAAGAGACCCAGTACTTC
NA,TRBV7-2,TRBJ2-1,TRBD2,CASSLVSGGASNNEQFF,TGTGCCAGCAGCTTAGTTAGCGGGGGGGCCTCCAACAATGAGCAGTTCTTC
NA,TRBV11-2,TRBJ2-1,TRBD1,CASSLGQYNEQFF,TGTGCCAGCAGCTTGGGACAGTACAATGAGCAGTTCTTC